This passage covers 21 T cell receptor beta chains from one sample sequenced in a study of CD8+ T cells in alopecia areata. Extraction and reverse transcription of RNA yielded cDNA as the sequencing template. Profiling relied on immunoSEQ multiplex PCR, and the TCRdb table lists in-frame clones only, not all of them. This repertoire holds about 300,000 clones, and none appear only once. Markers used for sorting pooled cutaneous lymph node cells were CD4, CD8alpha, NKG2D, NKG2ACE and others. Sequences were obtained from CD4+ T cells sorted from a lymph node. These receptor sequences come from a C3H/HeJ mouse with alopecia areata. This mouse strain has H2-k as its MHC haplotype.

This clone was seen more than once but under ten times. Mouse gene names and germline throughout. The read falls 4 residues short of the CDR3 end, and the missing part is taken from the germline J gene. Additional DNA sequences in this sample encode the identical CDR3. The rearrangement uses TRBV1 and TRBJ2-3; TRBD1 matches 10 bases. Germline values: CDR1 NSQYPW, CDR2 LRSPGD (reference sequence). With V trimmed by 3 bases and J by 3 bases, 3 bases remained unmatched. The CDR3 runs to 15 residues. This CDR3 is CTCSAATGGAETLYF. Partial CDR3 DNA: TGCACCTGCAGTGCCGCGACAGGGGGCGCAGAA.

This clone was counted only a few times. Each gene name is a mouse one. Read data end 4 residues before the CDR3 end; the end is taken from the germline J gene. Other nucleotide sequences from this sample produce the same CDR3. The chain joins TRBV13-1 to TRBJ2-2; 7 bases fit TRBD1. With 3 bases clipped from V and 2 bases from J, the junction kept 4 bases outside the gene matches. The germline gives CDR1 NSHNY, CDR2 SYGAGN. This CDR3 is 15 amino acids long. The CDR3 loop is CASSGDRANTGQLYF. CDR3 DNA (partial): TGTGCCAGCAGTGGGGACAGAGCCAACACCGGG.

Of note for this clone: Germline and genes: mouse. The missing CDR3 end, 4 residues past where the read stops, is filled in from the germline J gene. The chain links TRBV13-3 to TRBJ2-3; D gene ambiguous. The germline V gene has CDR1 NNHDY and CDR2 SYVADS. V was pared by 6 bases and J by 0 bases, with 8 bases between. The CDR3 has 13 amino acids. CDR3 region: CASTLSSAETLYF. CDR3 bases read: TGTGCCAGCACCCTATCTAGTGCAGAA.

Concerning this clone: Gene names refer to mouse genes. The missing CDR3 end, 4 residues past where the read stops, is filled in from the germline J gene. This chain connects TRBV19 to TRBJ1-1, with 8 nucleotides matching TRBD1. The germline CDR1 and CDR2 sequences are FNHDT and SITEND (reference sequence). The ends lost 4 bases at V and 3 bases at J; junction bases unmatched: 2. The CDR3 extends over 13 amino acids. CDR3 bases read: TGTGCCAGCAGTTCGACAGGGGACACA. Residues: CASSSTGDT. The CDR3 reads in full as CASSSTGDTEVFF.

As regards this clone: The genes are named according to mouse. Coverage ceases 4 residues before the CDR3 finishes, and the germline J gene fills in the end. The rearrangement uses TRBV19 and TRBJ2-1, with 10 bases lining up with TRBD1. The CDR3 loop spans 13 amino acids. CDR1 is FNHDT and CDR2 is SITEND in the germline V gene (reference sequence). The V gene end was trimmed by 7 bases and the J gene end by 6 bases; junction bases not matched to a gene: 4. CDR3 DNA, as far as it was read: TGTGCCAGCCTGGACAGGGGGGGTGCT. It translates to CASLDRGGA. The whole CDR3 region reads CASLDRGGAEQFF.

On this clone: Genes and germline are mouse. The sequence runs out 4 residues before the end of the CDR3; the remainder is reconstructed from the germline J gene. Different DNA sequences within this sample yield the same CDR3. The V and J genes are TRBV1 and TRBJ2-1; D is possibly TRBD2 (7 bases). V dropped 3 bases and J dropped 3 bases, with 12 bases sitting between them. The V gene's germline CDR1 is NSQYPW and CDR2 LRSPGD (reference sequence). CDR3 length equals 15 residues. The part of the CDR3 DNA that was read is TGCACCTGCAGTGCGGGCGGGGGGCCCTATGCT. Translation: CTCSAGGGPYA. The complete CDR3 reads CTCSAGGGPYAEQFF.

Points on this clone: Genes and germline are mouse. The CDR3 goes on 4 residues after the read ends, and that part is filled in from the germline J gene. The chain links TRBV19 to TRBJ2-5; tentative D call: TRBD2 (6 bases). This CDR3 region has 15 residues. V gave up 3 bases and J gave up 0 bases, with 11 bases separating them. The germline V gene encodes CDR1 FNHDT and CDR2 SITEND (reference sequence). The covered CDR3 bases are TGTGCCAGCAGTACGCTGGGGATTAACCAAGAC. Encoded protein: CASSTLGINQD. The full CDR3 sequence reads CASSTLGINQDTQYF.

In the case of this clone: Germline and genes here are mouse. The CDR3 goes on 4 residues after the read ends, and that part is filled in from the germline J gene. This chain uses TRBV5 with TRBJ2-1; D tentatively reads TRBD1 or TRBD2 (6 bases each). Germline loops: CDR1 LGHNA, CDR2 YNLKQL (reference sequence). V dropped 0 bases and J dropped 3 bases, with 12 bases sitting between them. The CDR3 loop spans 16 amino acids. The covered CDR3 bases are TGTGCCAGCAGCCAAGAGGGGGCGGGTAGCTATGCT. It yields the protein CASSQEGAGSYA. The CDR3 in full is CASSQEGAGSYAEQFF.

This clone showed up just a few times. Genes and germline come from the mouse. The missing CDR3 end, 4 residues past where the read stops, is filled in from the germline J gene. The sample contains more than one DNA sequence encoding this CDR3. The chain carries TRBV13-3 and TRBJ2-5, with 8 bases aligning to TRBD2. Per the germline V gene, CDR1 is NNHDY and CDR2 is SYVADS. This CDR3 region has 13 residues. CDR3 protein: CASSRDWKDTQYF. Incomplete CDR3 DNA: TGTGCCAGCAGCCGGGACTGGAAAGAC.

Turning to this clone: Gene names and germline refer to mouse. The sample has other DNA sequences that encode this CDR3 too. This chain's CDR3 is CASSIGGARAEQFF. Partial CDR3 DNA: TGTGCCAGCAGTATAGGGGGGGCGCGTGCT. V usage is TRBV19 and J usage is TRBJ2-1; tentative D call: TRBD2 (7 bases). Read coverage stops 4 residues before the CDR3 terminus; the germline J gene supplies the remainder. Deletions cut 0 bases from V and 6 bases from J, with 10 bases between. CDR1 FNHDT and CDR2 SITEND come from the germline V gene (reference sequence). The CDR3 is 14 amino acids.

This clone was detected a few times. The gene names here belong to mouse. The read stops 4 residues short of the end of the CDR3; the missing end is completed from the germline J gene. The rearrangement links TRBV13-1 to TRBJ2-5, with D perhaps matching TRBD1 (6 bases). The CDR3 is 14 residues long. V was clipped by 0 bases and J by 2 bases, with 7 bases between them. From germline, CDR1 is NSHNY and CDR2 SYGAGN. The part of the CDR3 DNA that was read is TGTGCCAGCAGTGATGACAGGGCCCAAGAC. It yields the protein CASSDDRAQD. The full-length CDR3 reads as CASSDDRAQDTQYF.

This clone was counted only a few times. Mouse germline and gene names are used. The read ends 4 residues before the CDR3 terminus; that terminus is restored from the germline J gene. V usage is TRBV13-1 and J usage is TRBJ1-2; 8 positions agree with TRBD1. Germline assignment: CDR1 NSHNY and CDR2 SYGAGN. V shed 3 bases and J 2 bases; nucleotides not matched to a gene: 3. The CDR3 totals 14 residues. CDR3 DNA (partial): TGTGCCAGCAGTGTCCGGACAGGGAACTCC. It specifies CASSVRTGNS. The CDR3 in full is CASSVRTGNSDYTF.

On this clone: Genes here carry mouse names. This chain's CDR3 is CASRGQDNYAEQFF. The covered CDR3 bases are TGTGCCAGCAGAGGCCAGGATAACTATGCT. The chain recombines TRBV14 with TRBJ2-1; D uncertain. The CDR3 goes on 4 residues after the read ends, and that part is filled in from the germline J gene. Looked up from germline, CDR1 is SGHDT and CDR2 is FRDEAV. The V end was cut by 5 bases, the J end by 0 bases, with 9 bases between. The CDR3 has 14 residues.

This clone was found a few times. Gene names denote mouse genes. The CDR3 goes on 4 residues after the read ends, and that part is filled in from the germline J gene. The chain joins TRBV13-1 to TRBJ2-3, with D possibly TRBD1 on 5 matching bases. V lost 3 bases and J 0 bases, leaving 11 bases between the germline ends. Germline CDR1 reads NSHNY; CDR2 reads SYGAGN. The CDR3 length is 15 residues. The CDR3 sequence: CASSGQTTSAETLYF. The covered CDR3 bases are TGTGCCAGCAGTGGACAGACAACTAGTGCAGAA.

Regarding this clone: The genes and germline here are from mouse. The read gets to within 3 residues of the CDR3 end, and the germline J gene fills in the rest. The chain uses TRBV13-1 and TRBJ1-6; D might be TRBD1 (6 bases). TRBJ1-6 falls under the ORF class, with uncertain function. The V end was cut by 0 bases, the J end by 5 bases, with 6 bases between. Looked up from germline, CDR1 is NSHNY and CDR2 is SYGAGN. The CDR3 sequence is 14 residues long. Here the CDR3 reads CASSDDRDNSPLYF. The CDR3 bases that were read are TGTGCCAGCAGTGATGACAGGGATAATTCGCCC.

Concerning this clone: The germline and genes are mouse ones. The CDR3 end lies 4 residues beyond the end of the read and is filled in from the germline J gene. The chain carries TRBV13-1 and TRBJ2-1; a possible D gene is TRBD1 (6 bases). The V end was cut by 3 bases, the J end by 6 bases, with 7 bases between. The CDR3 spans 12 residues. Germline V gives CDR1 NSHNY, CDR2 SYGAGN. The CDR3 spells CASSGTVAEQFF. The DNA read from the CDR3 is TGTGCCAGCAGTGGGACAGTTGCT.

This clone showed up many times. Genes here carry mouse names. The read halts 4 residues ahead of the CDR3 end, with the missing end drawn from the germline J gene. The V gene is TRBV17, the J gene TRBJ2-2, with TRBD2 matching over 10 bases. The CDR3 has 13 amino acids. The germline V gene has CDR1 MNHDT and CDR2 YYDKIL. V shed 6 bases, J shed 5 bases, and the junction held 0 bases outside the gene matches. Incomplete CDR3 DNA: TGTGCTAGCAGGGACTGGGGGACCGGG. Its translation: CASRDWGTG. The whole CDR3 is CASRDWGTGQLYF. The full variable domain, rest sourced from reference TRBV17 and TRBJ2-2, is DTTVKQNPRYKLARVGKPVNLICSQTMNHDTMYWYQKKPNQAPKLLLFYYDKILNREADTFEKFQSSRPNNSFCSLYIGSAGLEYSAMYLCASRDWGTGQLYFGEGSKLTVL.

This clone was counted between two and nine times. Gene names are the mouse ones. The read terminates 4 residues ahead of where the CDR3 ends, so the germline J gene completes it. The sample holds other DNA sequences that translate to the same CDR3. The gene calls are TRBV19 and TRBJ2-7, with 11 bases lining up with TRBD2. Germline trimming cut 4 bases from V and 3 bases from J; bases unmatched to any gene: 3. The CDR3 spans 14 residues. Germline-derived CDR1 and CDR2 are FNHDT and SITEND (reference sequence). The CDR3 here is CASSPTGGDYEQYF. The part of the CDR3 DNA that was read is TGTGCCAGCAGTCCGACTGGGGGGGACTAT.

Points on this clone: Genes and germline are mouse. The CDR3 goes on 4 residues after the read ends, and that part is filled in from the germline J gene. The rearrangement joins TRBV13-2 to TRBJ2-2, with D possibly being TRBD1 (6 bases). Trimming left V 2 bases short and J 4 bases short, with 6 bases between. CDR1 NNHNN and CDR2 SYGAGS come from the germline V gene (reference sequence). The CDR3 is made up of 13 amino acids. The CDR3 spells CASGEGGTGQLYF. CDR3 DNA, as far as it was read: TGTGCCAGCGGTGAAGGGGGCACCGGG.

This clone was seen only a few times. Gene and germline names: mouse. The read ends 4 residues before the CDR3 terminus; that terminus is restored from the germline J gene. V usage is TRBV14 and J usage is TRBJ2-4; a possible D gene is TRBD2 (7 bases). The CDR3 is 14 residues long. The germline V gene encodes CDR1 SGHDT and CDR2 FRDEAV. V was clipped by 4 bases and J by 0 bases, with 9 bases between them. CDR3 residues: CASSLGASQNTLYF. The covered CDR3 bases are TGTGCCAGCAGTCTGGGGGCTAGTCAAAAC.

Worth noting for this clone: Gene names are the mouse ones. Sequencing ends 4 residues short of the CDR3 end; the germline J gene provides the rest. This chain links TRBV14 with TRBJ1-1, with TRBD1 identical over 9 bases. After removal of 5 bases from V and 1 base from J, the junction contained 6 bases not matched to a gene. This CDR3 contains 15 residues. CDR1 and CDR2 from the germline V gene are SGHDT and FRDEAV. The DNA read from the CDR3 is TGTGCCAGCAGGCCCTCGGGACAGGGGAACACA. Translation gives CASRPSGQGNT. The whole CDR3 reads CASRPSGQGNTEVFF.